This TCR beta chain originates from a study of blood T cell repertoires in COVID-19. Study-level background: Samples taken during acute and convalescent COVID-19 were collected in the United States, Italy and Spain. The analysed material was cDNA or gDNA that came from T cells, B-cell-depleted T cells, or PBMCs.

The study assigned cohorts using participant-reported clinical history. The V gene end was trimmed by 4 bases and the J gene end by 4 bases; junction bases not matched to a gene: 6. Germline lookup yields CDR1 SEHNR and CDR2 FQNEAQ (reference sequence). CDR3 length equals 15 residues. Original handling: Nucleated cell number was recorded as an estimate derived from reference gene primer amplification. Data came from immunoSEQ multiplex PCR; TCRdb stores just in-frame clones and leaves some out. D and trimming were read from the DNA, whereas the V and J calls and clone size are those reported in that table. The sample lists fewer than 500,000 clones, around 87% occurring once.

Sequenced: PBMCs or T cells enriched from blood (not recorded which). This sequence was found in a woman in her 30s with acute COVID-19. This chain connects TRBV7-9 to TRBJ2-1; 8 bases fit TRBD2. The CDR3 sequence is CASSYPGLVYNEQFF. The CDR3 DNA follows: TGTGCCAGCAGCTATCCGGGACTAGTATACAATGAGCAGTTCTTC.